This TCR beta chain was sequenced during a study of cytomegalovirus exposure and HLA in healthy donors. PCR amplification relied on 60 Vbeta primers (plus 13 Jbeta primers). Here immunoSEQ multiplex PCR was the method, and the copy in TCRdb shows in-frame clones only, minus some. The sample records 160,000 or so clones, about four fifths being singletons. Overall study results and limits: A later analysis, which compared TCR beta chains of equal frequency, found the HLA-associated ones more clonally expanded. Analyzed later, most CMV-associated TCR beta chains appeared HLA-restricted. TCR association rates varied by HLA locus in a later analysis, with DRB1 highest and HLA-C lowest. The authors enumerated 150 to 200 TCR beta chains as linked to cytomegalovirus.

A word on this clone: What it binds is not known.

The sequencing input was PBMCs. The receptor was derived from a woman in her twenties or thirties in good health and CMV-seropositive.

The DNA of the CDR3 is TGCGCCAGCAGCTTCGGTGACTTCACAGATACGCAGTATTTT. It is translated as CASSFGDFTDTQYF. V usage is TRBV5-1 and J usage is TRBJ2-3; no clear D gene. Trimming pared 2 bases from V and 2 bases from J, leaving 9 bases between. Germline assignment: CDR1 SGHRS and CDR2 YFSETQ. This CDR3 contains 14 residues.